Described below is a single T cell receptor (beta chain) sequence and its context. Seattle researchers signed up patients amid active infection and tracked them longitudinally. The data were obtained in a study of blood T cell repertoires in COVID-19. Across the study: Specimens from acute and convalescent COVID-19 originated in the United States, Italy and Spain.

Germline lookup yields CDR1 ENHRY and CDR2 SYGVKD. Trimming took 2 bases from V and 5 from J, leaving 6 bases between them. This CDR3 is 12 amino acids long. Assay used: immunoSEQ multiplex PCR; TCRdb lists only in-frame clones, some missing. Of more than 300,000 clones listed, 70% to 90% are singletons. The origin of this receptor is a woman in her 30s with COVID-19, enrolled during active disease. The V and J genes are TRBV10-3 and TRBJ1-1; D gene uncertain. The source material was peripheral blood. CDR3 sequence: CAISEGPTEAFF. The CDR3 coding sequence is TGTGCCATCAGTGAGGGGCCGACTGAAGCTTTCTTT.